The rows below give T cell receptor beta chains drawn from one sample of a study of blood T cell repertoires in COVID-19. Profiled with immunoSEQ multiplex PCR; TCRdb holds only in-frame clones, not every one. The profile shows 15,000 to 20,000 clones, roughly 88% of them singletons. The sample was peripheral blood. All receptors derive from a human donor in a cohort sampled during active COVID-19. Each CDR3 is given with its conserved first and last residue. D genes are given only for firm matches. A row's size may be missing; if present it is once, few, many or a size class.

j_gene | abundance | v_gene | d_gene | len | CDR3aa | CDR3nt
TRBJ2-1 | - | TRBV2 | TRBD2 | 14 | CASTSGRASVEQFF | TGTGCCAGCACTTCCGGGAGGGCCTCGGTTGAGCAGTTCTTC
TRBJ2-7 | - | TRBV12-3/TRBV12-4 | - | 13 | CASSRDGGYEQYF | TGTGCCAGCAGCCGGGACGGGGGCTACGAGCAGTACTTC
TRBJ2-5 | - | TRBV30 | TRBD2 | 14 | CAWSGHSGEETQYF | TGTGCCTGGAGTGGGCATAGCGGGGAAGAGACCCAGTACTTC
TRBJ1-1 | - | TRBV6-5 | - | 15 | CASSYQGGRSTEAFF | TGTGCCAGCAGTTACCAGGGAGGACGGAGCACTGAAGCTTTCTTT
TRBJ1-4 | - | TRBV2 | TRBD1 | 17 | CASSKRDRGSYFEKLFF | TGTGCCAGCAGTAAAAGGGACAGGGGCTCTTATTTTGAAAAACTGTTTTTT
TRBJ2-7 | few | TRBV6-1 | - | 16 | CASSALLAATRGEQYF | TGTGCCAGCAGTGCCCTACTAGCTGCTACACGTGGCGAGCAGTACTTC
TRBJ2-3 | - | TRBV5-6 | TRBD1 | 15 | CASSLDRAGQDTQYF | TGTGCCAGCAGCCTGGACAGGGCCGGACAAGATACGCAGTATTTT
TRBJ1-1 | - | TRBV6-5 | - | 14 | CASSYATGYTEAFF | TGTGCCAGCAGTTACGCTACAGGATACACTGAAGCTTTCTTT
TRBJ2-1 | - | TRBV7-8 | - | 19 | CASSLVPRMGAFPPNEQFF | TGTGCCAGCAGCTTAGTGCCGAGGATGGGGGCATTTCCCCCAAATGAGCAGTTCTTC
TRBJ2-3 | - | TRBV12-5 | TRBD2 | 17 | CASGLLTSGTSTDTQYF | TGTGCTAGTGGTTTGCTCACTAGCGGCACTAGCACAGATACGCAGTATTTT
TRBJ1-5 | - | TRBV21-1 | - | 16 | CASSKVNRAPDQPQHF | TGTGCCAGCAGCAAAGTAAACAGGGCTCCGGATCAGCCCCAGCATTTT
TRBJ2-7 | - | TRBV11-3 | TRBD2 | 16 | CASSLGAQRDAHEQYF | TGTGCCAGCAGCTTAGGGGCCCAGCGGGATGCGCACGAGCAGTACTTC
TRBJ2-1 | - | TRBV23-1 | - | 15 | CASSQNTHSYNEQFF | TGCGCCAGCAGTCAAAACACCCACTCCTACAATGAGCAGTTCTTC
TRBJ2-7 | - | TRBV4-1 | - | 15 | CASSQSSGASYEQYF | TGCGCCAGCAGCCAATCCTCGGGAGCATCCTACGAGCAGTACTTC
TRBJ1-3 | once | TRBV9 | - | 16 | CASSVERGEYGNTIYF | TGTGCCAGCAGCGTAGAGCGGGGGGAATATGGAAACACCATATATTTT
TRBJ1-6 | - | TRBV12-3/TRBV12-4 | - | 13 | CASSLSRGSPLHF | TGTGCCAGCAGTTTGAGTAGGGGGTCCCCCCTCCACTTT
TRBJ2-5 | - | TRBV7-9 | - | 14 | CASSSRLVQETQYF | TGTGCCAGCAGCAGTCGACTAGTCCAAGAGACCCAGTACTTC
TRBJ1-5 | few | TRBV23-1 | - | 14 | CASSQSASNQPQHF | TGCGCCAGCAGTCAATCGGCCAGCAATCAGCCCCAGCATTTT
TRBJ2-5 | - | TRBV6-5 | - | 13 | CASRAVGAGTQYF | TGTGCCAGCAGAGCCGTGGGGGCGGGGACCCAGTACTTC
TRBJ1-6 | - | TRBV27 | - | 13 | CASSFGDNSPLHF | TGTGCCAGCAGTTTCGGGGATAATTCACCCCTCCACTTT
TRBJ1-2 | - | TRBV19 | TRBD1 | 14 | CASSIGRTGDGYTF | TGTGCCAGTAGTATAGGGAGGACAGGGGATGGCTACACCTTC
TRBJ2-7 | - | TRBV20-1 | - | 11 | CSARGGSEQYF | TGCAGTGCTAGGGGGGGAAGCGAGCAGTACTTC
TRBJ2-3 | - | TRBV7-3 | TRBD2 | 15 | CASSSERGAADTQYF | TGTGCCAGCAGCTCGGAGCGGGGGGCGGCAGATACGCAGTATTTT
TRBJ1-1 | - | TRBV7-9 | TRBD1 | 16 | CASSLSRTGRVIGAFF | TGTGCCAGCAGCTTATCCCGGACAGGGCGAGTCATAGGAGCTTTCTTT
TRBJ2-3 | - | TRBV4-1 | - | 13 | CASSPISTDTQYF | TGCGCCAGCAGCCCTATTAGCACAGATACGCAGTATTTT
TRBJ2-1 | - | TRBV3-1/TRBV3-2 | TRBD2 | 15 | CASSQSGREGNEQFF | TGTGCCAGCAGCCAGTCGGGACGGGAGGGGAATGAGCAGTTCTTC
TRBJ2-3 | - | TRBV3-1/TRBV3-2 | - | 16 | CASSPGWRDSTDTQYF | TGTGCCAGCAGCCCGGGCTGGAGGGACTCCACAGATACGCAGTATTTT
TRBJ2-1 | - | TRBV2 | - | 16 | CASSEQGGPAYNEQFF | TGTGCCAGCAGTGAGCAGGGCGGACCTGCATACAATGAGCAGTTCTTC
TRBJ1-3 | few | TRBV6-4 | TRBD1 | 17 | CASSDRERGGSGNTIYF | TGTGCCAGCAGCGACAGGGAGCGGGGCGGCTCTGGAAACACCATATATTTT
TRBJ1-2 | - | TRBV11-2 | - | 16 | CASSLGHNEGNYGYTF | TGTGCCAGCAGCTTAGGACATAACGAGGGTAACTATGGCTACACCTTC
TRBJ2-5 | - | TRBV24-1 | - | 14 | CATSDFERQETQYF | TGTGCCACCAGTGATTTTGAGCGGCAAGAGACCCAGTACTTC
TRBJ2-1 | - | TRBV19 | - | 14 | CASSIGTGYNEQFF | TGTGCCAGTAGTATTGGCACGGGCTACAATGAGCAGTTCTTC
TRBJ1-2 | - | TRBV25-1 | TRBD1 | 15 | CASSRGQGAWYGYTF | TGTGCCAGCAGCCGGGGACAGGGGGCTTGGTATGGCTACACCTTC
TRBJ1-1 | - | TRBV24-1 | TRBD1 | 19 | CATTWTGGAEDWPGTEAFF | TGTGCCACCACCTGGACAGGGGGCGCGGAGGACTGGCCCGGGACTGAAGCTTTCTTT
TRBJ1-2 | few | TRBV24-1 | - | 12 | CATSDGNYGYTF | TGTGCCACCAGTGACGGGAACTATGGCTACACCTTC
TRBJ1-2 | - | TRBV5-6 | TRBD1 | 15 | CASSLRRTGFYGYTF | TGTGCCAGCAGCTTGAGGCGGACAGGATTCTATGGCTACACCTTC
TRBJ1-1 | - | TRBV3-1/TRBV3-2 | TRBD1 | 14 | CASSQGTGLTEAFF | TGTGCCAGCAGCCAAGGGACAGGGTTGACTGAAGCTTTCTTT